Shown below are 9 T cell receptor beta chains from a single sample sequenced in a study of a mutant IDH1 vaccine in newly diagnosed glioma. This table comes from immunoSEQ multiplex PCR, and its TCRdb copy is limited to in-frame clones, with some not included. This table has about 75,000 clones, roughly nine tenths appearing once. Which antigens these TCRs recognize remains unknown. Indicated time point: week 5, during vaccination. Each vaccine dose was 300 ug of mutant IDH1 20-mer peptide, with topical imiquimod. The source was PBMCs, collected from a glioma patient whose treatment included an IDH1 peptide vaccine. These receptors originate from a woman between 50 and 59 years old with glioma.

This sequence joins TRBV9 and TRBJ2-7; 7 bases are a match to TRBD2. Germline CDR1 and CDR2: SGDLS and YYNGEE. The CDR3 consists of 14 residues. V lost 0 bases, J lost 2 bases, and 2 bases stayed unmatched. The DNA for the CDR3 is TGTGCCAGCAGCGTAGCGGCGGGAGCCTACGAGCAGTACTTC. Protein sequence: CASSVAAGAYEQYF.

J is TRBJ2-7 and V is TRBV20-1; 7 positions agree with TRBD2. The trim removed 1 base at V and 7 bases at J, leaving 1 base unmatched. CDR1 and CDR2 from the germline V gene are DFQATT and SNEGSKA (reference sequence). The CDR3 runs 11 residues. The CDR3 loop is CSARVSGEQYF. DNA of the CDR3: TGCAGTGCTAGAGTTAGCGGGGAGCAGTACTTC.

This clone was observed a handful of times. The V gene is TRBV27, the J gene TRBJ2-7, with D perhaps matching TRBD2 (7 bases). Germline V lookup: CDR1 MNHEY, CDR2 SMNVEV (reference sequence). The CDR3 contains 13 residues. Trimming pared 6 bases from V and 5 bases from J, leaving 14 bases between. CDR3 residues: CASSPRGAHEQYF. The CDR3, as DNA: TGTGCCAGCAGCCCTCGGGGGGCCCACGAGCAGTACTTC.

The rearrangement links TRBV9 to TRBJ2-1; the match to TRBD2 covers 12 bases. With V trimmed by 3 bases and J by 10 bases, 5 bases remained unmatched. This CDR3 is built from 14 residues. Per germline, CDR1 SGDLS and CDR2 YYNGEE. The CDR3 DNA is TGTGCCAGCAGCGCGACTAGCGGGAGAGGCGAGCAGTTCTTC. Its protein product is CASSATSGRGEQFF.

The chain combines TRBV6-9 with TRBJ2-7, with 7 positions matching TRBD2. With 5 bases clipped from V and 0 bases from J, the junction kept 10 bases outside the gene matches. The CDR3 has 16 residues. CDR1 is MNHGY and CDR2 is SVAAGI in the germline V gene. This CDR3 is CASSELAKLISYEQYF. CDR3 DNA sequence: TGTGCCAGCAGTGAACTAGCGAAACTAATCTCCTACGAGCAGTACTTC.

This clone was counted a single time. The chain combines TRBV7-6 with TRBJ2-7; D possibly corresponds to TRBD1 (7 bases). Germline V gives CDR1 SGHVS, CDR2 FNYEAQ. CDR3 length: 16 amino acids. The ends were cut back, 0 bases at V and 4 bases at J, with 16 bases in the middle. The CDR3 DNA sequence: TGTGCCAGCAGCTTAGCTGGAGGGGGCTGGGAGTACGAGCAGTACTTC. As protein: CASSLAGGGWEYEQYF.

The rearrangement uses TRBV7-4 and TRBJ1-3; TRBD1 might be the D (5 bases). Germline CDR1 reads SGHVT; CDR2 reads SQSDAQ. V was trimmed by 9 bases and J by 8 bases, leaving 14 bases between them. The CDR3 consists of 12 residues. The DNA of the CDR3 is TGTGCCAGTGGCAGGGACCTGGACACCATATATTTT. As protein: CASGRDLDTIYF.

The genes are TRBV11-2 and TRBJ2-2; 8 nucleotides line up with TRBD2. The CDR3 is made up of 18 amino acids. After removal of 0 bases from V and 4 bases from J, the junction contained 10 bases not matched to a gene. Germline-derived CDR1 and CDR2 are SGHAT and FQNNGV. CDR3: CASSLDLGAGVSTGELFF. As DNA, the CDR3 is TGTGCCAGCAGCTTAGATCTAGGAGCGGGAGTGAGCACCGGGGAGCTGTTTTTT.

This clone was counted a single time. In nucleotides, the CDR3 is TGTGCCAGCAGCCAAGGACAGGGGGCAAAATCACCCCTCCACTTT. It specifies CASSQGQGAKSPLHF. V gene TRBV4-2 combines with J gene TRBJ1-6; 10 bases align to TRBD1. Germline loops: CDR1 LGHNA, CDR2 YNFKEQ. The CDR3 consists of 15 residues. V trimming: 1 base; J trimming: 10 bases; junction bases outside the gene matches: 4.